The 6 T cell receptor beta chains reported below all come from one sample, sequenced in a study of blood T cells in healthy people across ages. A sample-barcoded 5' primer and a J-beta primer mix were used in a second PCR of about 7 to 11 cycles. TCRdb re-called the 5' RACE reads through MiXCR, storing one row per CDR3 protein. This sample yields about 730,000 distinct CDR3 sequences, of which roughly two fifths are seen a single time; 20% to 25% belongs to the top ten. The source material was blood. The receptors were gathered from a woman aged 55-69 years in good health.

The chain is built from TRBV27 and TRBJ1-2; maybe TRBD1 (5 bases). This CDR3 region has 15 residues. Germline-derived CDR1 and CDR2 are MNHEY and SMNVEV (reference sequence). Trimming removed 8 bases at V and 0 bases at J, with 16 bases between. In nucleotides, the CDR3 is TGTGCCAGCCGCGTGCGGGGCGGCCCTAACTATGGCTACACCTTC. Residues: CASRVRGGPNYGYTF.

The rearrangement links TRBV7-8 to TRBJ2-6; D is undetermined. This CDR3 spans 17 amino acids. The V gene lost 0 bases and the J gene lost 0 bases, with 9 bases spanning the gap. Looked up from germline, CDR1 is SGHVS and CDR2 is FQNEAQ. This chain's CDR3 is CASSLASMASGANVLTF. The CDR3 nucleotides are TGTGCCAGCAGCTTAGCGAGTATGGCCTCTGGGGCCAACGTCCTGACTTTC.

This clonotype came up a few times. The CDR3 coding sequence is TGTGCCACCAGCAGAGATGGGGCGGGGGCCTTAACAGATACGCAGTATTTT. As protein: CATSRDGAGALTDTQYF. J is TRBJ2-3 and V is TRBV15, with D possibly TRBD2 on 7 matching bases. The CDR3 is made up of 17 amino acids. Looked up from germline, CDR1 is LNHNV and CDR2 is YYDKDF (reference sequence). The V end was cut by 0 bases, the J end by 3 bases, with 16 bases between.

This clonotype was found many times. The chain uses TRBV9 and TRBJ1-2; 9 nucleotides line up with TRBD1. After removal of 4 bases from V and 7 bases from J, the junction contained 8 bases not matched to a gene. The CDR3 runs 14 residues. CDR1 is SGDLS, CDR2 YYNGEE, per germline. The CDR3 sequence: CASSQGTGSRGYTF. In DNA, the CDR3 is TGTGCCAGCAGCCAAGGGACAGGGAGTCGTGGCTACACCTTC.

The CDR3 loop is CASSWGLAGFNEQFF. Written as DNA, the CDR3 is TGTGCCAGCAGTTGGGGACTAGCGGGTTTTAATGAGCAGTTCTTC. The gene calls are TRBV27 and TRBJ2-1; 12 nucleotides agree with TRBD2. The CDR3 covers 15 residues. Trimming took 4 bases from V and 7 from J; bases not matched to a gene: 5. Germline loops: CDR1 MNHEY, CDR2 SMNVEV (reference sequence).

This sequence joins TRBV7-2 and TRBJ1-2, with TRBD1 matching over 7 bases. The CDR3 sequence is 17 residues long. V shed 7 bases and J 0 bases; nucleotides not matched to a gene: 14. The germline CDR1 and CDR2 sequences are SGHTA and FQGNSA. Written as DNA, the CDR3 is TGTGCCAGCACTCAAAGGGGAGGGGGCCCTTCTAACTATGGCTACACCTTC. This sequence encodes CASTQRGGGPSNYGYTF.